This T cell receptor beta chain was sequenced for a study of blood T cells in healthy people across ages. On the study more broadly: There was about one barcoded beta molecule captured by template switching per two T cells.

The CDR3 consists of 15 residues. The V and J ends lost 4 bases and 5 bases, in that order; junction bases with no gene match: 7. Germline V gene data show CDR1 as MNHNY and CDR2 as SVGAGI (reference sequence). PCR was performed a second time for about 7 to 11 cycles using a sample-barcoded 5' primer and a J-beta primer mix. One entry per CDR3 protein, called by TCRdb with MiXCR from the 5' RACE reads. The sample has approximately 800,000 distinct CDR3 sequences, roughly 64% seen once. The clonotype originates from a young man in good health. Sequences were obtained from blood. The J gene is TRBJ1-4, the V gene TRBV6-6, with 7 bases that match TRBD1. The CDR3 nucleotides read TGTGCCAGCAGTTTCTCGGACAGGCAGAATGAAAAACTGTTTTTT. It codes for CASSFSDRQNEKLFF.